This TCR beta chain was found in a study of blood T cell repertoires in COVID-19. This table comes from immunoSEQ multiplex PCR, and its TCRdb copy is limited to in-frame clones, with some not included. The data contain around 67,000 clones, around 87% of them singletons. The ends were cut back, 5 bases at V and 0 bases at J, with 10 bases in the middle. Germline V gives CDR1 SEHNR, CDR2 FQNEAQ (reference sequence). The CDR3 runs to 14 residues. The sequenced material came from peripheral blood. This chain links TRBV7-9 with TRBJ1-2; D unresolved. This receptor was taken from a man aged 45-60 years with active COVID-19. For the CDR3, the DNA is TGTGCCAGCAGCGCGACCGGAGCTAACTATGGCTACACCTTC. Residues: CASSATGANYGYTF.